These T cell receptor beta chains were read from a single sample in a study of technical replicates of blood from several donors. Sequenced by immunoSEQ multiplex PCR; TCRdb stores in-frame clones only, minus some. The data show about 70,000 clones, approximately 94% seen once. Sequenced sample: T cells isolated from PBMCs. These receptors were collected from a human donor in good health. CDR3s include the opening cysteine and the closing phenylalanine or tryptophan. The D gene is left open where the match is weak. Size values are once, few and many counts, or a class for expanded clones, and some rows have none.

len	v_gene	abundance	d_gene	j_gene	CDR3nt	CDR3aa
14	TRBV30	.	.	TRBJ2-7	TGTGCCTGGAGGACACAGGGTAAAGCCTACGAGCAGTACTTC	CAWRTQGKAYEQYF
14	TRBV5-1	.	.	TRBJ2-7	TGCGCCAGCAGCATTTCACAGGGTTCCTACGAGCAGTACTTC	CASSISQGSYEQYF
15	TRBV7-9	.	TRBD2	TRBJ2-3	TGTGCCAGTTCCGGGACTAGCGGGACCCCAGATACGCAGTATTTT	CASSGTSGTPDTQYF
14	TRBV5-4	.	.	TRBJ2-7	TGTGCCAGCAGTCAGACCCGGGAAGTTTACGAGCAGTACTTC	CASSQTREVYEQYF
15	TRBV6-6	.	.	TRBJ2-6	TGTGCCAGCCACCAAAGCGGCACTGGGGCCAACGTCCTGACTTTC	CASHQSGTGANVLTF
15	TRBV15	once	.	TRBJ1-4	TGTGCCACCAGCAGAGATCGGGGGTTCCCTGAAAAACTGTTTTTT	CATSRDRGFPEKLFF
13	TRBV6-1	.	.	TRBJ1-5	TGTGCCAGCAGGGTGACAGAGGCTGGGCCCCAGCATTTT	CASRVTEAGPQHF
16	TRBV5-1	.	TRBD2	TRBJ2-1	TGCGCCAGCAGTCCTCTCACTAGCGGGAGGAGCAATGAGCAGTTCTTC	CASSPLTSGRSNEQFF
14	TRBV2	.	TRBD1	TRBJ2-3	TGTGCCAGCAGCCCTTTGGGACAGACAGATACGCAGTATTTT	CASSPLGQTDTQYF
16	TRBV4-3	.	TRBD1	TRBJ2-3	TGCGCCAGCAGCCAAGTGGTTACAGGGGCCACAGATACGCAGTATTTT	CASSQVVTGATDTQYF
14	TRBV19	.	TRBD2	TRBJ2-1	TGTGCCAGTAGTATCCTAGCGGGCTACAATGAGCAGTTCTTC	CASSILAGYNEQFF
18	TRBV25-1	.	TRBD1	TRBJ2-2	TGTGCCAGCAGTGAATCGGGCCGACAGGGCCCAAACACCGGGGAGCTGTTTTTT	CASSESGRQGPNTGELFF
12	TRBV6-5	once	TRBD2	TRBJ2-1	TGTGCCAGCAGTTCCGGACTAGCGCGGGAGTTCTTC	CASSSGLAREFF
14	TRBV18	.	TRBD1	TRBJ1-1	TGTGCCAGCTCACCTGGACAGGGGTACACTGAAGCTTTCTTT	CASSPGQGYTEAFF
11	TRBV5-6	.	.	TRBJ1-1	TGTGCCAGCAGCATCCAGGGGCTTGTCGCCTTT	CASSIQGLVAF
15	TRBV5-1	.	.	TRBJ2-7	TGCGCCAGCAGCTTGGAACCAGCGGCCTCCTACGAGCAGTACTTC	CASSLEPAASYEQYF
13	TRBV9	.	.	TRBJ2-2	TGTGCCAGCAGCGTAAGGGGACTCGGGGAGCTGTTTTTT	CASSVRGLGELFF
12	TRBV30	.	TRBD2	TRBJ2-7	TGTGCCTGGACTAGCGGGAGGGCCGAGCAGTACTTC	CAWTSGRAEQYF
13	TRBV6-1	.	.	TRBJ1-1	TGTGCCAGCAGTGAAGCTGGAGGAACTGAAGCTTTCTTT	CASSEAGGTEAFF
14	TRBV6-5	.	.	TRBJ2-7	TGTGCCAGCAGCCCCCCAGGGCCGTCCTACGAGCAGTACTTC	CASSPPGPSYEQYF
18	TRBV6-1	.	.	TRBJ1-2	TGTGCCAGCAGTGAAGCGCTTCTACTGGGGGGATATAACTATGGCTACACCTTC	CASSEALLLGGYNYGYTF
13	TRBV27	.	.	TRBJ1-2	TGTGCCAGCAGTCCGGGAGGCAGCTATGGCTACACCTTC	CASSPGGSYGYTF
16	TRBV5-6	.	.	TRBJ2-2	TGTGCCAGCAGCCCGGAGACAGGACGGAACACCGGGGAGCTGTTTTTT	CASSPETGRNTGELFF
15	TRBV7-3	.	TRBD2	TRBJ2-1	TGTGCCAGCAGCTTAAAACTAGCGGGAGTGGGTGAGCAGTTCTTC	CASSLKLAGVGEQFF
15	TRBV7-2	.	TRBD1	TRBJ2-5	TGTGCCAGCAGCTTAGCAGGGACAGGGGGAGAGACCCAGTACTTC	CASSLAGTGGETQYF
15	TRBV30	.	.	TRBJ2-3	TGTGCCTGGAGGCCACGGCGGGGAGGCACAGATACGCAGTATTTT	CAWRPRRGGTDTQYF
14	TRBV5-3	few	.	TRBJ1-5	TGTGCCAGAAGCTTACGGCAGGACAATCAGCCCCAGCATTTT	CARSLRQDNQPQHF
15	TRBV5-8	.	.	TRBJ2-3	TGTGCCAGCAGCTTTGGGAGTGGGAGCACAGATACGCAGTATTTT	CASSFGSGSTDTQYF
10	TRBV2	.	TRBD1	TRBJ1-1	TGTGCCATCCTGGGACAGGAAGCTTTCTTT	CAILGQEAFF
12	TRBV27	.	TRBD1	TRBJ2-3	TGTGCCAGCAGTTTGACAGGGGATGTTCAGTATTTT	CASSLTGDVQYF
14	TRBV28	.	TRBD1	TRBJ1-4	TGTGCCAGCAGTCGGACAGGGCGAGACGAAAAACTGTTTTTT	CASSRTGRDEKLFF
14	TRBV6-5	.	TRBD1	TRBJ1-4	TGTGCCAGCAGTGAGACAGGGGACAATGAAAAACTGTTTTTT	CASSETGDNEKLFF
15	TRBV28	.	.	TRBJ2-3	TGTGCCAGCAGTGAGGGCCGGGGTAGCACAGATACGCAGTATTTT	CASSEGRGSTDTQYF
15	TRBV5-1	.	TRBD2	TRBJ2-1	TGCGCCAGCAGCTTGAATCTAGCGGGAGTGCATGAGCAGTTCTTC	CASSLNLAGVHEQFF
13	TRBV7-9	.	TRBD1	TRBJ2-5	TGTGCCAGCAGGACAGGGTCTAGAGAGACCCAGTACTTC	CASRTGSRETQYF
17	TRBV4-3	.	TRBD1	TRBJ2-7	TGCGCCAGCAGCCAAGTCCTAAGTAGGGACAGGGGTTACGAGCAGTACTTC	CASSQVLSRDRGYEQYF
17	TRBV11-2	.	TRBD2	TRBJ2-1	TGTGCCAGCAGCTTAGTCAGGGCTAGCGGCGAGGACAATGAGCAGTTCTTC	CASSLVRASGEDNEQFF
14	TRBV4-1	.	TRBD1	TRBJ1-1	TGCGCCAGCAGCCCTGACTACAGGGGGGCTGAAGCTTTCTTT	CASSPDYRGAEAFF
14	TRBV27	once	TRBD1	TRBJ2-7	TGTGCCAGCAGGAAGGGACAGGATGGATACGAGCAGTACTTC	CASRKGQDGYEQYF
15	TRBV4-3	once	.	TRBJ2-3	TGCGCCAGCAGCCAGTCGTGGCAGAGCACAGATACGCAGTATTTT	CASSQSWQSTDTQYF
16	TRBV27	once	TRBD2	TRBJ2-7	TGTGCCAGCAAGGAGGGAGGGGGACTAGCGCTCTACGAGCAGTACTTC	CASKEGGGLALYEQYF
13	TRBV7-2	.	.	TRBJ1-4	TGTGCCAGCAGCTTAGTTGGCCCGACTGGATTGTTTTTT	CASSLVGPTGLFF
19	TRBV4-2	.	TRBD2	TRBJ2-7	TGTGCCAGCAGCCAAGTGGGGGGAGGGGCTCGCGGCGACTCCTACGAGCAGTACTTC	CASSQVGGGARGDSYEQYF
16	TRBV27	.	TRBD2	TRBJ2-1	TGTGCCAGCAGGCCAACCCGGGAGGGCCTTCGGTATGAGCAGTTCTTC	CASRPTREGLRYEQFF
13	TRBV5-1	.	.	TRBJ2-7	TGCGCCAGCAGCCCCGGGGTGGTCTACGAGCAGTACTTC	CASSPGVVYEQYF
11	TRBV20-1	.	.	TRBJ2-1	TGCAGTGCTAGGAGGTCGGCGGAGCAGTTCTTC	CSARRSAEQFF
13	TRBV30	few	.	TRBJ1-2	TGTGCCTGGAGTGTAGAAGGGGCGGGAGGCTACACCTTC	CAWSVEGAGGYTF
14	TRBV7-9	.	.	TRBJ1-4	TGTGCCAGCAGCTTTGACAGTAAGAAAGAAAAACTGTTTTTT	CASSFDSKKEKLFF
18	TRBV4-3	.	TRBD2	TRBJ2-1	TGCGCCAGCAGCCAAAGGGTAGCGGGAGGGCCGAATTTCCCTGAGCAGTTCTTC	CASSQRVAGGPNFPEQFF
15	TRBV7-2	.	TRBD2	TRBJ2-3	TGTGCCAGCAGCTTAGCAACTAGCGGTTCGAATACGCAGTATTTT	CASSLATSGSNTQYF
16	TRBV28	.	TRBD1	TRBJ2-5	TGTGCCAGCAGTTCTCCCCGACAGGGTGCGTTGGAGACCCAGTACTTC	CASSSPRQGALETQYF